These T cell receptor beta chains were read from a single sample in a study of CD8 T cells in ankylosing spondylitis. Each CDR3 protein gets one entry after TCRdb re-called the 5' RACE reads with MiXCR. The sample contains fewer than 550,000 distinct CDR3 sequences, roughly 5.2% of which appear only once. The sample was blood, either unsorted or a sorted T cell fraction (not recorded which). These receptors were collected from a male donor with ankylosing spondylitis. CDR3s include the opening cysteine and the closing phenylalanine or tryptophan. The D gene is left open where the match is weak. The listing skips clone size in some rows; elsewhere it reads once, few, many or a size class.

j_call	d_call	clone_size	v_call	cdr3_nt	cdr3_aa
TRBJ1-5	TRBD1	many	TRBV4-2	TGTGCCAGCAGCCAAGATTGGACAGGGGTTAATCAGCCCCAGCATTTT	CASSQDWTGVNQPQHF
TRBJ1-2	TRBD1	many	TRBV7-2	TGTGCCAGCAGCACGGACAGGGCTAACTATGGCTACACCTTC	CASSTDRANYGYTF
TRBJ1-3	TRBD1	many	TRBV9	TGTGCCAGCAGCCCTCGACAGGGGGTGTACACCATATATTTT	CASSPRQGVYTIYF
TRBJ1-2	NA	many	TRBV5-1	TGCGCCAGCAGCTTGGTACGGAACTATGGCTACACCTTC	CASSLVRNYGYTF
TRBJ2-5	NA	NA	TRBV7-2	TGTGCCAGCAGCTTAACGAGGGGTTGGCAAGAGACCCAGTACTTC	CASSLTRGWQETQYF
TRBJ2-7	NA	many	TRBV29-1	TGCAGCGCCGCAGACAGGACCAACTCCTACGAGCAGTACTTC	CSAADRTNSYEQYF
TRBJ2-7	NA	few	TRBV28	TGTGCCAGCAGACGGACGGACACTCTATACGAGCAGTACTTC	CASRRTDTLYEQYF
TRBJ1-3	NA	many	TRBV27	TGTGCCAGCTCACAAGGGGCTGGAAACACCATATATTTT	CASSQGAGNTIYF
TRBJ2-2	NA	many	TRBV7-7	TGTGCTAGCAGCTTAGCCACCGGGGAGCTGTTTTTT	CASSLATGELFF
TRBJ2-5	TRBD2	few	TRBV7-2	TGTGCCAGCAGCCCTCCGGGACTAGCGATGGAGACCCAGTACTTC	CASSPPGLAMETQYF
TRBJ2-1	TRBD2	few	TRBV6-1	TGTGCCAGCAGATCCCTAGCGGGAGACTACAATGAGCAGTTCTTC	CASRSLAGDYNEQFF
TRBJ1-5	NA	many	TRBV5-1	TGCGCCAGCAGCTTGGGAGGACGGTACAATCAGCCCCAGCATTTT	CASSLGGRYNQPQHF
TRBJ2-1	NA	many	TRBV5-6	TGTGCCAGCTACTTTGGGGCCCCCCATACATACAATGAGCAGTTCTTC	CASYFGAPHTYNEQFF
TRBJ2-1	TRBD2	many	TRBV7-9	TGTGCCAGCAGCTTAAGGACTAGCGGCATCTACAATGAGCAGTTCTTC	CASSLRTSGIYNEQFF
TRBJ2-7	NA	many	TRBV12-3/TRBV12-4	TGTGCCAGCAGTTCCCCCCAGGCGTTATTTTCCTACGAGCAGTACTTC	CASSSPQALFSYEQYF
TRBJ2-3	NA	many	TRBV4-2	TGTGCCAGCAGTTCCGGGACGGTCACAGATACGCAGTATTTT	CASSSGTVTDTQYF
TRBJ2-7	TRBD2	many	TRBV9	TGTGCCAGCAGCGTAGGGGCAGCGGGGGAGCAGTACTTC	CASSVGAAGEQYF
TRBJ2-3	NA	NA	TRBV20-1	TGCAGTGCTGCAGTTTTGTTAGGAGCGCAGTATTTT	CSAAVLLGAQYF
TRBJ2-3	NA	NA	TRBV4-3	TGCGCCAGCAGCCCCCGGACCTTCACAGATACGCAGTATTTT	CASSPRTFTDTQYF
TRBJ2-7	NA	many	TRBV5-1	TGCGCCAGCAGCTTGGGAGAGTACGAGCAGTACTTC	CASSLGEYEQYF
TRBJ2-2	NA	many	TRBV7-9	TGTGCCAGCAGCTTCGGGTACGGAAGCACCGGGGAGCTGTTTTTT	CASSFGYGSTGELFF
TRBJ2-3	NA	many	TRBV5-5	TGTGCCAGCAGCTTTCAAGGGGGGCGGGAAGATACGCAGTATTTT	CASSFQGGREDTQYF
TRBJ2-2	TRBD1	many	TRBV5-1	TGCGCCAGCAGCTCCGGACAGGGGGCAGGGACCGGGGAGCTGTTTTTT	CASSSGQGAGTGELFF
TRBJ2-3	NA	NA	TRBV5-3	TGTGCCATGGGCCCTGGGCCCCCCATGAACACAGATACGCAGTATTTT	CAMGPGPPMNTDTQYF
TRBJ2-7	NA	many	TRBV7-2	TGTGCCAGCAGCCCGGACAGACGCGAGCAGTACTTC	CASSPDRREQYF
TRBJ2-3	TRBD2	many	TRBV6-1	TGTGCCAGCAGTCCCCTAGCGGGAGGGCCAGATACGCAGTATTTT	CASSPLAGGPDTQYF
TRBJ2-2	TRBD2	NA	TRBV7-9	TGTGCCAGCAGCTTCATCAGCGGGAGAGTAACCGGGGAGCTGTTTTTT	CASSFISGRVTGELFF
TRBJ2-1	TRBD2	many	TRBV12-3/TRBV12-4	TGTGCCAGCAGGGAAGCGGGGGGGCTTAATGAGCAGTTCTTC	CASREAGGLNEQFF